This TCR beta chain was documented in a study of T-cell reconstitution after alpha-beta-depleted transplantation in children. The CDR3 runs 15 residues. Between the trimmed V and J ends, which lost 5 bases and 5 bases, there was a span of 16 bases. TCRbeta library preparation incorporated unique molecular identifiers. TCRdb reprocessed the PCR reads with MiXCR, giving one entry per CDR3 protein. The sample holds approximately 400,000 distinct CDR3 sequences, under 20% seen once. This clonotype was detected a few times. Its antigen is not identified. Study outcomes and limitations: A year had passed since transplant, and T-cell counts and diversity by then came mostly from newly produced T cells.

The source is a boy under two years old who had a stem cell transplant for Wiskott-Aldrich syndrome, so the T cells may come from the graft donor. The sample here was PBMCs, mostly from graft donor cells, taken 360 days after TCRalphabeta/CD19-depleted stem cell transplant. This rearrangement joins TRBV12-3 or TRBV12-4 to TRBJ2-1; possibly TRBD2 for D (5 bases). Here the CDR3 reads CASSPPPGMHNEQFF. The CDR3, as DNA: TGTGCCAGCAGTCCCCCGCCGGGGATGCACAATGAGCAGTTCTTC.